This entry features one TCR beta chain sequence. Its antigen is unknown. Nothing much larger sits one base from this clone, and base qualities are not available. This entry is derived from a study of shared clonotypes between healthy human individuals (dated by TCRdb to 2020 to 2021). With respect to the entire study: Three men and two women, aged 18 to 49 years, made up the cohort. For each donor, three plates each were used for CD4 naive and CD4 memory, two plates were used for CD8 naive, and one plate was used for CD8 memory. To estimate repertoire size and how much clonotype sharing occurs between individuals, the study deeply sequenced the blood TCR repertoires of 4 to 6 healthy adults. To increase sequencing depth and limit assay-specific biases, TCR repertoire library preparation and sequencing were carried out by different laboratories using diverse techniques. Leukapheresis yielded between about 0.8 and 9.5 billion PBMCs per donor. Paper-wide results and their limitations: Compared with non-shared clonotypes, the clonotypes found in all four sorted-subset donors had higher generation probabilities. Based on pairwise subsampling, the degree of clonotype sharing among donors was expected to be affected by sequencing depth. Estimated clonotype richness was generally larger for naive than for memory subsets. Incomplete sequencing was indicated by rarefaction of sorted-subset datasets, despite the large sequencing depth. Because the study included only a small number of donors, the genetic and exposure-history diversity represented was limited. When a handful of donors were compared, the shared fraction of clonotypes was around 5% for naive CD4, 3.5% to 4% for naive CD8, 2.3% for memory CD4, and approximately 0.4% for memory CD8. Sampling was restricted to blood, and TCR repertoires in tissue are likely to differ from TCR repertoires in blood.

Using the deep immunoSEQ assay, TCR CDR3 regions were amplified from genomic DNA by multiplex PCR. Genomic DNA extracted from each cell subset was distributed evenly over all wells of several immunoSEQ 96-well plates, and each plate served as one replicate. For sorted subsets, around 0.2 ug of genomic DNA, equivalent to around 31,000 T cell genomes, went into each replicate PCR. Purified libraries were measured with a Qubit 3.0 fluorometer, size-checked on a Bioanalyzer 2100, and measured again with the KAPA Library Quantification kit. Each immunoSEQ 96-well plate was sequenced on its own single-read 150-cycle Illumina NextSeq 550 flow cell. On the study's bioinformatics: Because only junctional sequences without quality scores were contained in the immunoSEQ output, filtering matching that applied to full-length reads could not be performed. To assign V/J genes and CDR3, sequences were annotated against IMGT germline references using PyIR, a Python wrapper for IgBLAST v1.9. Any read was removed if the V/J assignment was weak (E-value above 1e-6), the CDR3 was missing, or the read contained stop codons, out-of-frame junctions, or ambiguous translated residues. V3J clonotypes were defined as sequences sharing an identical inferred V gene, J gene, and CDR3 amino acid sequence. The percentage overlap between two repertoires was calculated by dividing the number of shared unique clonotypes by the size of the smaller repertoire. Three approaches were used to assess repertoire richness: RTK rarefaction, the Chao1 estimator, and Recon v2.1 estimates of unobserved clonotypes. For all TCRbeta clonotypes obtained by the gDNA method from four donors, generation probabilities were computed with OLGA. TCRdb limited this immuneACCESS table to in-frame rearrangements with V and J called. A share of clones is missing; checked studies link under half to unresolved V genes, and the rest is unexplained. Clone size and V and J calls were adopted from that table, with D and trimming inferred from the DNA. This sample lists some 1,400,000 clones; roughly 96% were detected once. Roughly 1.2% of the sample is taken by the ten largest.

V has 6 bases trimmed and J has 5 bases trimmed; junction bases matching no gene number 12. The CDR3 spans 16 residues, from the cysteine through the phenylalanine. Only the CDR3 region is kept as DNA, spanning 48 bases read in frame from base 1. CDR1 and CDR2 are read off the germline V gene as MDHEN and SYDVKM. Healthy HIV-negative adults with no recently reported acute infections or vaccinations were included as donors. Every donor was a Caucasian adult living in Nashville, Tennessee, USA. CD4+ T cells were enriched by magnetic negative selection; naive cells were then positively selected on CD45RA, and the negative fraction formed the memory subset. After blood collection by leukapheresis, PBMCs were isolated using Ficoll-Histopaque density gradient centrifugation and then cryopreserved in the vapor phase of liquid nitrogen. Analytical flow cytometry was used to check the purity and quantity of every magnetically sorted T cell population. Each sorted fraction had its genomic DNA isolated and then quantified by UV absorbance on a Nanodrop 2000c.

Material for sequencing was naive CD4+ T cells sorted from blood. The label giving this sample's cell subset or site can be read as: CD45RA+ positively selected. This receptor was identified in a man aged 25 to 40 in good health. The sequence links TRBV28 to TRBJ2-1, with 8 bases matching TRBD1. CDR3 reads: CASSPIGTGGHNEQFF. The sequenced DNA is TGTGCCAGCAGCCCTATTGGGACAGGAGGCCACAATGAGCAGTTCTTC.